What follows describes a single T cell receptor (beta chain). Libraries were prepared by immunoSEQ multiplex PCR; TCRdb keeps only in-frame clonotypes and omits some of them. This table holds tens of thousands of clones, just under 95% found once. This record comes from a study of cytomegalovirus exposure and HLA in healthy donors. The CDR3 totals 14 residues. V gave up 4 bases and J gave up 1 base, with 11 bases separating them. CDR1 SGHRS and CDR2 YFSETQ come from the germline V gene. V and J are TRBV5-1 and TRBJ1-1; D uncertain. The sequencing input was PBMCs. The clonotype comes from a man between 18 and 29 years old in good health and CMV-seronegative. The CDR3 loop reads CASSPSAGNTEAFF. CDR3 sequence (DNA): TGCGCCAGCAGCCCGTCGGCAGGGAACACTGAAGCTTTCTTT.